This TCR beta chain was documented in a study of beta chain features in type 1 diabetes. Study information: Over all samples combined, 107,917,701 sorted cells were examined. Study findings and constraints: PCR might favor shorter templates, but any such skew would affect patients and controls equally.

There was one heparinised blood draw per donor, averaging around 100 mL. CD45RO/CCR7/CD25/CD127/CD95/CD27 separated CD4+ naive, central memory, regulatory and stem cell-like memory cells by sorting. Trimming took off 0 bases at V and 6 bases at J, with 9 bases between the two ends. This CDR3 is built from 13 residues. Germline loops: CDR1 SGDLS, CDR2 YYNGEE. TCRB transcripts that were expressed got sequenced, as all of the isolated RNA had been reverse transcribed. Sequenced by immunoSEQ multiplex PCR; TCRdb stores in-frame clones only, minus some. The sample has 250,000 to 300,000 clones, 7% to 9% seen once; the top ten hold roughly 1%. This clone was observed a handful of times. Its matching antigen is unknown.

V gene TRBV9 combines with J gene TRBJ1-2; D not resolved. The sample consisted of central memory CD4+ T cells from blood. This clonotype was sampled from a woman under 30 in good health. The DNA for the CDR3 is TGTGCCAGCAGCGTAGGGGTTTTCGATGGCTACACCTTC. It encodes CASSVGVFDGYTF. Complete variable domain (other parts from reference TRBV9 and TRBJ1-2): DSGVTQTPKHLITATGQRVTLRCSPRSGDLSVYWYQQSLDQGLQFLIQYYNGEERAKGNILERFSAQQFPDLHSELNLSSLELGDSALYFCASSVGVFDGYTFGSGTRLTVV.